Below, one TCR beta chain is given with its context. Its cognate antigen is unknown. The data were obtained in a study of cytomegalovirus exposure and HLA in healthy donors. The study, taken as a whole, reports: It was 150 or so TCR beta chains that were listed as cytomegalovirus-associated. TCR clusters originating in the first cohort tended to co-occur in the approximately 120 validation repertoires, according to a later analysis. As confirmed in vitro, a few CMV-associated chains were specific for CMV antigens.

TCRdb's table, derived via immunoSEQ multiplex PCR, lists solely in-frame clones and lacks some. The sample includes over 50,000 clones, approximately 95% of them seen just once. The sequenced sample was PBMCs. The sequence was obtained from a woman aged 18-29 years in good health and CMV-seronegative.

The CDR3 region has the DNA TGTGCCAGCACCGCCGAGCAGACCCAGTACTTC. This translates into CASTAEQTQYF. The rearrangement joins TRBV6-6 to TRBJ2-5; D gene ambiguous. This CDR3 region has 11 residues. In germline, CDR1 is MNHNY, CDR2 SVGAGI (reference sequence). V lost 7 bases to trimming and J lost 6 bases, with 9 bases between them.